This TCR beta chain appears in the sequencing data of a study of blood T cells in healthy people across ages. General study results and limits: Correlation between TCR beta diversity and naive T cell percentage was strong. In older individuals, TCR beta diversity per million T cells was lower, falling roughly linearly with age.

In terms of origin and age, donors were healthy Caucasian individuals from Russia aged about 6 to 95. The second PCR ran about 6 to 12 cycles with a sample-barcoded 5' primer and J-beta primers. All samples yielded 3 million or more CDR3-containing paired-end reads. TCRdb re-derived calls from the 5' RACE reads in MiXCR, one entry per CDR3 protein. Among around 780,000 distinct CDR3 sequences, under 30% were seen once, and the ten largest hold roughly 3.1%. In the case of this clonotype: What it binds is not known.

These data were also filed under a second study, of T cells of mothers and their children.

Sequencing input: blood. This receptor was obtained from a boy aged 5-17 years in good health.

The CDR3: CASSLTGQGFLQFF. CDR3 DNA: TGTGCCAGCAGCTTAACGGGACAGGGGTTCCTCCAGTTCTTC. This chain links TRBV5-6 with TRBJ2-1; 10 bases match TRBD1. The V and J ends lost 2 bases and 13 bases, in that order; junction bases with no gene match: 9. In germline, CDR1 is SGHDT, CDR2 YYEEEE. The CDR3 has 14 residues. Filled out from reference TRBV5-6 and TRBJ2-1, the complete variable domain reads DAGVTQSPTHLIKTRGQQVTLRCSPKSGHDTVSWYQQALGQGPQFIFQYYEEEERQRGNFPDRFSGHQFPNYSSELNVNALLLGDSALYLCASSLTGQGFLQFFGPGTRLTVL.